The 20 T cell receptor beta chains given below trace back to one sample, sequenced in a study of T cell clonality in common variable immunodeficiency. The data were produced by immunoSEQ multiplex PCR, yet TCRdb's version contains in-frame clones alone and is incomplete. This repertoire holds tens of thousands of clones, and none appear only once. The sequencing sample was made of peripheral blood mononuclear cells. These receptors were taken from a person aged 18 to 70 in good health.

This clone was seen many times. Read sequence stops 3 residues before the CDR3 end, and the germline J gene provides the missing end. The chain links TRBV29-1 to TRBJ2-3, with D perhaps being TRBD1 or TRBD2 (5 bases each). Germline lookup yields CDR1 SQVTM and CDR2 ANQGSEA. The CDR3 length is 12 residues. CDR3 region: CSVQRGNQPQYF. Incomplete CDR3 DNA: TGCAGCGTTCAGAGGGGCAATCAGCCG.

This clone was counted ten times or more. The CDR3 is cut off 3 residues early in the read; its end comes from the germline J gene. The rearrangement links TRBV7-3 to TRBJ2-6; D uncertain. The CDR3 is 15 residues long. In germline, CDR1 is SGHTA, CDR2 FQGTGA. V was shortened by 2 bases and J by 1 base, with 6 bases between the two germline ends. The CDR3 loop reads CASSLPQSGANVLTF. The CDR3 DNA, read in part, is TGTGCCAGCAGCTTACCCCAGTCTGGGGCCAACGTC. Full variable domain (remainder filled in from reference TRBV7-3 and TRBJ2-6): GAGVSQTPSNKVTEKGKYVELRCDPISGHTALYWYRQSLGQGPEFLIYFQGTGAADDSGLPNDRFFAVRPEGSVSTLKIQRTERGDSAVYLCASSLPQSGANVLTFGAGSRLTVL.

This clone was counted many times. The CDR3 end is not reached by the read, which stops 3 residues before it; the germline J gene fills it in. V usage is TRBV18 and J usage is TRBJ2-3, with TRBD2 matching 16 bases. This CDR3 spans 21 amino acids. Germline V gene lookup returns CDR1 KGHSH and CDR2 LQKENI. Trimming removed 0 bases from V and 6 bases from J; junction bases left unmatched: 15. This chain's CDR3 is CASSPPDRPPGLAGGADTQYF. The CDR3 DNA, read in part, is TGTGCCAGCTCACCACCGGACAGACCTCCGGGACTAGCGGGAGGGGCCGATACG.

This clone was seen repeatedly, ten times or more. The CDR3 DNA, read in part, is TGCAGTGCCAACCCCTTGATTCCCGGGACAGGCACAGATACG. Translating it yields CSANPLIPGTGTDT. The complete CDR3 reads CSANPLIPGTGTDTQYF. The chain is built from TRBV20-1 and TRBJ2-3, with 7 positions matching TRBD1. The read comes to an end 3 residues before the CDR3 does, leaving the germline J gene to fill in the end. The CDR3 loop spans 17 amino acids. V lost 6 bases to trimming and J lost 1 base; unmatched junction nucleotides: 16. CDR1 and CDR2 (germline): DFQATT, SNEGSKA (reference sequence).

Here the CDR3 reads CASSKLAGSGETQYF. Incomplete CDR3 DNA: TGTGCCAGCAGCAAATTAGCGGGAAGCGGGGAGACC. This chain connects TRBV11-3 to TRBJ2-5; 8 bases line up with TRBD2. Read sequence stops 3 residues before the CDR3 end, and the germline J gene provides the missing end. The junction had 10 bases not matched to a gene; V was cut back by 5 bases and J by 5 bases. This CDR3 is built from 15 residues. From germline, CDR1 is SGHNT and CDR2 YENEEA.

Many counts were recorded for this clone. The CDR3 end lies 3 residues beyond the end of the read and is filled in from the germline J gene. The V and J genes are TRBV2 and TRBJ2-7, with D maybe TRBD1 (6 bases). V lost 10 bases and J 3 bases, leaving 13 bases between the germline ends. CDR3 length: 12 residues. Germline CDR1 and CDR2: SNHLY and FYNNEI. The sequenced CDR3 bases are TGTGCCACCGACAGGTCTAACTACGAG. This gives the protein CATDRSNYE. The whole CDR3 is CATDRSNYEQYF.

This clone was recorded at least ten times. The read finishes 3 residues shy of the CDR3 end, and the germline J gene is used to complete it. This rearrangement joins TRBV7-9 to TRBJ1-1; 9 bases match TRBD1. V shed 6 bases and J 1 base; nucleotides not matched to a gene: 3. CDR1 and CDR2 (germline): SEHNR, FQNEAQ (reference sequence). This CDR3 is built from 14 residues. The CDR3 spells CASSLTGGNTEAFF. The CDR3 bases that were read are TGTGCCAGCAGTTTGACAGGGGGGAACACTGAA.

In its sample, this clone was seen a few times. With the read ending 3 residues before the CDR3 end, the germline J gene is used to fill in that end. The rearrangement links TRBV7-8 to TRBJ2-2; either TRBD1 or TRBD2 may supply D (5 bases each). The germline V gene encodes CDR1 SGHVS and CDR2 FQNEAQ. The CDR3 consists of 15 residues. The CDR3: CASSLRRSGANVLFF. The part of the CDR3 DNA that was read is TGTGCCAGCAGCTTAAGGAGGTCTGGGGCCAACGTG.

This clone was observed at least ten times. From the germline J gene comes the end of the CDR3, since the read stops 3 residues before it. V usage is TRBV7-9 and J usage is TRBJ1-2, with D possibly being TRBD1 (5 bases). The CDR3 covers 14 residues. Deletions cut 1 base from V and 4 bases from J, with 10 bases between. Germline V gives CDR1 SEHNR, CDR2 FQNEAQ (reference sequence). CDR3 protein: CASSLETALYGYTF. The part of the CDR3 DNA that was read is TGTGCCAGCAGCTTAGAGACAGCCCTCTATGGC.

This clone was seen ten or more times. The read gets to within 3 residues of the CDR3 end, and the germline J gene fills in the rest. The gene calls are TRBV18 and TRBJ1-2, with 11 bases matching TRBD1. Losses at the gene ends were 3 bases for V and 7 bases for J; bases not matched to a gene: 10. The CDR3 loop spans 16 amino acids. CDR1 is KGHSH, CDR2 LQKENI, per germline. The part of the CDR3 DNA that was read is TGTGCCAGCTCACCGATACAAGGGACAGGGGGTCTTGGC. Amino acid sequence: CASSPIQGTGGLG. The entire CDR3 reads CASSPIQGTGGLGYTF.

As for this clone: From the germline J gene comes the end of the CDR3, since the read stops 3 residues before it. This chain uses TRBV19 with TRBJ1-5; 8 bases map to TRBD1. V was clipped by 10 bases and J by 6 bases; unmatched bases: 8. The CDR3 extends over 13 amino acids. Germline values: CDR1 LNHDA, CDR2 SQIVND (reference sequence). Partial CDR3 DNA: TGTGCCATTTCGGACAGGGAGGGTCAGCCC. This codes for CAISDREGQP. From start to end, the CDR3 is CAISDREGQPQHF. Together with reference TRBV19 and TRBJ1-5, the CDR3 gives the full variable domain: DGGITQSPKYLFRKEGQNVTLSCEQNLNHDAMYWYRQDPGQGLRLIYYSQIVNDFQKGDIAEGYSVSREKKESFPLTVTSAQKNPTAFYLCAISDREGQPQHFGDGTRLSIL.

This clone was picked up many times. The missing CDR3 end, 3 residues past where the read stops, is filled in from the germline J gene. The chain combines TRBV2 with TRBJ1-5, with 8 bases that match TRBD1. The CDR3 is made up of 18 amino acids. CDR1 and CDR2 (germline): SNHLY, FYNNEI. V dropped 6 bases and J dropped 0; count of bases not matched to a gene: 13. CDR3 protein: CASSDSARGPNSNQPQHF. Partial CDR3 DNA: TGTGCCAGCAGCGATTCGGCCAGGGGGCCGAATAGCAATCAGCCC.

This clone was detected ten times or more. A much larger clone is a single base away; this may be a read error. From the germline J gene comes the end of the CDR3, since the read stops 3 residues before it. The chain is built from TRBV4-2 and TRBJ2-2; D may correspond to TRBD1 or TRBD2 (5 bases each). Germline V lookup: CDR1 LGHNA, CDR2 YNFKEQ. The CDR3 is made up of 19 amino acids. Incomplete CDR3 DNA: TGTGCCAGCAGCCCAACGGCAGGGAGCCTCTTCTCTGGGGCCAACGTG. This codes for CASSPTAGSLFSGANV. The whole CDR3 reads CASSPTAGSLFSGANVLFF.

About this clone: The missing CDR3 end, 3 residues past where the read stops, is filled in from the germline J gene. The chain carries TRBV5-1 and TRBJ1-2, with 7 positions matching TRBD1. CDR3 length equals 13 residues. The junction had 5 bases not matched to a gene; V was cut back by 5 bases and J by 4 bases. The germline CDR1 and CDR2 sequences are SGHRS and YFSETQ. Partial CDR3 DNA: TGCGCCAGCAGTACAACAGGGGCCTATGGC. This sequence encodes CASSTTGAYG. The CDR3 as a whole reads CASSTTGAYGYTF.

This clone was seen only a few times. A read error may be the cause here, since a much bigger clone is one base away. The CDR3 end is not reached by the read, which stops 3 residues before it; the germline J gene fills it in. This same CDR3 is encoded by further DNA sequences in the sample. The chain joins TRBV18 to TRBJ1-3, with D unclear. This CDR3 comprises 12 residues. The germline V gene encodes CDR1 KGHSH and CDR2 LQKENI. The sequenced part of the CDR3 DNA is TGTGCCAGCCTCACTACTGGAAACACA. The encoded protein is CASLTTGNT. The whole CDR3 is CASLTTGNTIYF. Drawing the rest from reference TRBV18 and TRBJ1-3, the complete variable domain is NAGVMQNPRHLVRRRGQEARLRCSPMKGHSHVYWYRQLPEEGLKFMVYLQKENIIDESGMPKERFSAEFPKEGPSILRIQQVVRGDSAAYFCASLTTGNTIYFGEGSWLTVV.

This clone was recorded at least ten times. The CDR3 loop is CASKLAPNTGELFF. The CDR3 DNA, read in part, is TGTGCCAGCAAGTTAGCCCCAAACACCGGGGAG. The rearrangement joins TRBV2 to TRBJ2-2, with D unresolved. Sequencing ends 3 residues short of the CDR3 end; the germline J gene provides the rest. Germline CDR1 and CDR2: SNHLY and FYNNEI. Trimming shortened V by 7 bases and J by 2 bases, and 11 bases separated the two germline ends. The CDR3 consists of 14 residues.

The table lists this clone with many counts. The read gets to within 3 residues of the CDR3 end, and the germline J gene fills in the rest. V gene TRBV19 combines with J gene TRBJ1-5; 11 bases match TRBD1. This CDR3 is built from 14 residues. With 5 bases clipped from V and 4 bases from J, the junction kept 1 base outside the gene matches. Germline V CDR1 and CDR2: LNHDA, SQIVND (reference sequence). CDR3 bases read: TGTGCCAGTAGTGGGACAGGGGGAAATCAGCCC. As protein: CASSGTGGNQP. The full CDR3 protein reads CASSGTGGNQPQHF.

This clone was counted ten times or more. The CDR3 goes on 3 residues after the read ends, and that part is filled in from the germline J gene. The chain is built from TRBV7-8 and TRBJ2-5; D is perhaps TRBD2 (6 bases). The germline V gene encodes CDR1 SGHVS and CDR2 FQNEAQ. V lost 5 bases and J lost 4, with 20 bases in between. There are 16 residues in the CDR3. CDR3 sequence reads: CASSKRRRLALETQYF. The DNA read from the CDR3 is TGTGCCAGCAGCAAAAGGAGGCGCCTAGCGCTAGAGACC.

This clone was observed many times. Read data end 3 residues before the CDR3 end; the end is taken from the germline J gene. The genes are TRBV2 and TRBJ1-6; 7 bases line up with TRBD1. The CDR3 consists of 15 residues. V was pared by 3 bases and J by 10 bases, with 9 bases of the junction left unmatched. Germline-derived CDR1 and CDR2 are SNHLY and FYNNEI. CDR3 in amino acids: CASSDAGTEKSPLHF. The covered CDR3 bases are TGTGCCAGCAGTGATGCCGGGACAGAAAAATCACCC.

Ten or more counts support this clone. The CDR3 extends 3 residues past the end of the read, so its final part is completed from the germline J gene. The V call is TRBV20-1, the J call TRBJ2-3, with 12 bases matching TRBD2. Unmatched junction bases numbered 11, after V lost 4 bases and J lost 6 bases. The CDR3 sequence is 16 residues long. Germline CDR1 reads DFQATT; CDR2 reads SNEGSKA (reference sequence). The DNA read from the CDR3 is TGCAGTGCTAACCTCCTAGCGGGGGGGCCGAGGGATACG. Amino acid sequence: CSANLLAGGPRDT. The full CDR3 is CSANLLAGGPRDTQYF.